The rows below give T cell receptor beta chains drawn from one sample of a study of T cells in Graves' hyperthyroidism and ophthalmopathy. TCRdb re-analysed the multiplex PCR reads in MiXCR, keeping a single row per CDR3 protein. Of approximately 570,000 distinct CDR3 sequences listed, about 20% are singletons. The specimen sequenced was blood. These receptors were obtained from a man aged 35-49 years with Graves' ophthalmopathy. CDR3s include the opening cysteine and the closing phenylalanine or tryptophan. The D gene is left open where the match is weak. Expanded clones get a size class; other rows say once, few or many, or leave the size out.

d_gene: TRBD2
j_gene: TRBJ2-5
abundance: NA
v_gene: TRBV20-1
CDR3aa: CSARGLAGNRLQETQYF
CDR3nt: TGCAGTGCCAGGGGCCTAGCGGGGAATCGACTACAAGAGACCCAGTACTTC

d_gene: TRBD1
j_gene: TRBJ2-2
abundance: NA
v_gene: TRBV25-1
CDR3aa: CASSTATGGRTGELFF
CDR3nt: TGTGCCAGCAGTACGGCGACAGGGGGACGGACCGGGGAGCTGTTTTTT

d_gene: TRBD1
j_gene: TRBJ1-2
abundance: NA
v_gene: TRBV6-1
CDR3aa: CASRPGDRIIANYGYTF
CDR3nt: TGTGCCAGCAGACCCGGGGACAGGATTATAGCTAACTATGGCTACACCTTC

d_gene: TRBD2
j_gene: TRBJ2-1
abundance: NA
v_gene: TRBV6-1
CDR3aa: CASSEGAGEVDEQFF
CDR3nt: TGTGCCAGCAGTGAAGGGGCGGGAGAGGTGGATGAGCAGTTCTTC

d_gene: TRBD2
j_gene: TRBJ2-1
abundance: few
v_gene: TRBV19
CDR3aa: CASSPLAGGNYNEQFF
CDR3nt: TGTGCCAGTAGTCCGCTAGCGGGGGGGAACTACAATGAGCAGTTCTTC

d_gene: TRBD1
j_gene: TRBJ2-5
abundance: NA
v_gene: TRBV7-2
CDR3aa: CASSEGGGQGIQETQYF
CDR3nt: TGTGCCAGCAGCGAAGGGGGAGGACAGGGCATACAAGAGACCCAGTACTTC

d_gene: NA
j_gene: TRBJ1-4
abundance: few
v_gene: TRBV7-9
CDR3aa: CASSLGTGNEKLFF
CDR3nt: TGTGCCAGCAGCTTAGGGACGGGAAATGAAAAACTGTTTTTT

d_gene: NA
j_gene: TRBJ2-4
abundance: NA
v_gene: TRBV9
CDR3aa: CASSVGASKNIQYF
CDR3nt: TGTGCCAGCAGCGTGGGGGCCAGCAAAAACATTCAGTACTTC

d_gene: NA
j_gene: TRBJ2-3
abundance: few
v_gene: TRBV5-4
CDR3aa: CASSSWAVLSTDTQYF
CDR3nt: TGTGCCAGCAGCTCCTGGGCGGTTTTGAGCACAGATACGCAGTATTTT

d_gene: TRBD2
j_gene: TRBJ2-3
abundance: many
v_gene: TRBV11-2
CDR3aa: CASSLYGGRDTQYF
CDR3nt: TGTGCCAGCAGCTTATATGGCGGGAGAGATACGCAGTATTTT

d_gene: TRBD1
j_gene: TRBJ2-5
abundance: few
v_gene: TRBV29-1
CDR3aa: CSVTGQDQETQYF
CDR3nt: TGCAGCGTTACCGGACAGGACCAAGAGACCCAGTACTTC

d_gene: NA
j_gene: TRBJ2-7
abundance: many
v_gene: TRBV11-3
CDR3aa: CASSFSGHEQYF
CDR3nt: TGTGCCAGCAGCTTCTCCGGCCACGAGCAGTACTTC

d_gene: TRBD2
j_gene: TRBJ2-7
abundance: many
v_gene: TRBV11-2
CDR3aa: CASSSPGLAGAYEQYF
CDR3nt: TGTGCCAGCAGCTCCCCGGGACTAGCGGGAGCTTACGAGCAGTACTTC

d_gene: NA
j_gene: TRBJ2-5
abundance: many
v_gene: TRBV7-6
CDR3aa: CASSLGSGIQETQYF
CDR3nt: TGTGCCAGCAGCTTAGGGTCGGGGATACAAGAGACCCAGTACTTC

d_gene: NA
j_gene: TRBJ2-7
abundance: NA
v_gene: TRBV4-1
CDR3aa: CASSLVAREGEQYF
CDR3nt: TGCGCCAGCAGCTTGGTAGCCAGGGAAGGCGAGCAGTACTTC

d_gene: TRBD1
j_gene: TRBJ1-1
abundance: few
v_gene: TRBV11-2
CDR3aa: CASSQKQGAKNTEAFF
CDR3nt: TGTGCCAGCAGCCAAAAACAGGGGGCTAAGAACACTGAAGCTTTCTTT

d_gene: TRBD2
j_gene: TRBJ2-1
abundance: NA
v_gene: TRBV29-1
CDR3aa: CSVEDQASGFYNEQFF
CDR3nt: TGCAGCGTTGAAGATCAAGCTAGCGGGTTCTACAATGAGCAGTTCTTC

d_gene: TRBD2
j_gene: TRBJ2-5
abundance: few
v_gene: TRBV6-5
CDR3aa: CASSSGTSGGAGSSQYF
CDR3nt: TGTGCCAGCAGTTCCGGGACTAGCGGGGGGGCCGGGAGTAGCCAGTACTTC

d_gene: NA
j_gene: TRBJ2-7
abundance: NA
v_gene: TRBV28
CDR3aa: CASSQAGVPGYEQYF
CDR3nt: TGTGCCAGCAGTCAAGCGGGTGTGCCCGGCTACGAGCAGTACTTC

d_gene: TRBD2
j_gene: TRBJ2-6
abundance: NA
v_gene: TRBV20-1
CDR3aa: CSALGTREDSGANVLTF
CDR3nt: TGCAGTGCCCTGGGGACGCGGGAGGATTCTGGGGCCAACGTCCTGACTTTC

d_gene: NA
j_gene: TRBJ2-4
abundance: NA
v_gene: TRBV7-8
CDR3aa: CASSPIGGTDKNIQYF
CDR3nt: TGTGCCAGCAGCCCAATAGGGGGGACAGATAAAAACATTCAGTACTTC

d_gene: NA
j_gene: TRBJ1-1
abundance: many
v_gene: TRBV5-1
CDR3aa: CASSLGPVNTEAFF
CDR3nt: TGCGCCAGCAGCTTGGGACCTGTGAACACTGAAGCTTTCTTT

d_gene: NA
j_gene: TRBJ1-4
abundance: many
v_gene: TRBV18
CDR3aa: CASSPANEKLFF
CDR3nt: TGTGCCAGCTCACCAGCTAATGAAAAACTGTTTTTT

d_gene: NA
j_gene: TRBJ1-2
abundance: many
v_gene: TRBV12-3/TRBV12-4
CDR3aa: CASSLTVYGYTF
CDR3nt: TGTGCCAGCAGTTTGACAGTCTATGGCTACACCTTC

d_gene: NA
j_gene: TRBJ1-2
abundance: NA
v_gene: TRBV6-2/TRBV6-3
CDR3aa: CASSYSGIAYGYTF
CDR3nt: TGTGCCAGCAGTTACTCCGGCATAGCCTATGGCTACACCTTC

d_gene: NA
j_gene: TRBJ2-7
abundance: many
v_gene: TRBV12-3/TRBV12-4
CDR3aa: CASTATDSPRSYEQYF
CDR3nt: TGTGCCAGCACCGCGACTGACAGTCCCCGCTCCTACGAGCAGTACTTC

d_gene: TRBD1
j_gene: TRBJ2-7
abundance: many
v_gene: TRBV18
CDR3aa: CASSPLDRASYEQYF
CDR3nt: TGTGCCAGCTCACCTTTAGACAGGGCATCCTACGAGCAGTACTTC

d_gene: NA
j_gene: TRBJ2-7
abundance: NA
v_gene: TRBV20-1
CDR3aa: CSARDPRTDHYEQYF
CDR3nt: TGCAGTGCTAGAGATCCCAGGACAGACCACTACGAGCAGTACTTC

d_gene: TRBD2
j_gene: TRBJ2-3
abundance: NA
v_gene: TRBV5-8
CDR3aa: CASSSPYPLAGGPYTQYF
CDR3nt: TGTGCCAGCAGCTCCCCTTACCCTCTAGCGGGAGGGCCGTATACGCAGTATTTT

d_gene: NA
j_gene: TRBJ2-5
abundance: NA
v_gene: TRBV10-1
CDR3aa: CASAPGQKETQYF
CDR3nt: TGCGCCAGCGCCCCCGGACAGAAAGAGACCCAGTACTTC

d_gene: NA
j_gene: TRBJ1-1
abundance: NA
v_gene: TRBV2
CDR3aa: CASREGDFGRTEAFF
CDR3nt: TGTGCCAGCAGGGAAGGGGACTTTGGGAGAACTGAAGCTTTCTTT

d_gene: TRBD1
j_gene: TRBJ1-1
abundance: many
v_gene: TRBV12-3/TRBV12-4
CDR3aa: CASRGQGGTEAFF
CDR3nt: TGTGCCAGCAGGGGACAGGGGGGCACTGAAGCTTTCTTT

d_gene: TRBD1
j_gene: TRBJ1-6
abundance: NA
v_gene: TRBV9
CDR3aa: CASSFSGTADGPLHF
CDR3nt: TGTGCCAGCAGCTTCTCCGGGACAGCGGATGGGCCCCTCCACTTT

d_gene: NA
j_gene: TRBJ2-7
abundance: few
v_gene: TRBV2
CDR3aa: CASESTGPGYEQYF
CDR3nt: TGTGCCAGTGAGAGTACCGGGCCCGGCTACGAGCAGTACTTC

d_gene: TRBD1
j_gene: TRBJ2-3
abundance: many
v_gene: TRBV2
CDR3aa: CASKPNQGADTQYF
CDR3nt: TGTGCCAGCAAACCTAATCAGGGGGCAGATACGCAGTATTTT

d_gene: NA
j_gene: TRBJ2-5
abundance: NA
v_gene: TRBV7-8
CDR3aa: CASSLGVGGRFGTQYF
CDR3nt: TGTGCCAGCAGCTTGGGGGTAGGCGGACGATTCGGGACCCAGTACTTC

d_gene: NA
j_gene: TRBJ1-2
abundance: few
v_gene: TRBV30
CDR3aa: CAWIRRSYGYTF
CDR3nt: TGTGCCTGGATTAGGCGATCCTATGGCTACACCTTC